The 21 T cell receptor beta chains reported below all come from one sample, sequenced in a study of cytomegalovirus exposure and HLA in healthy donors. Primers included in the PCR were 60 Vbeta and 13 Jbeta primers. Using immunoSEQ multiplex PCR, the repertoire was profiled, and TCRdb retains in-frame clones only, with some absent. The top ten clones hold about 2.4% of a sample with about 190,000 clones, approximately 84% of them seen once. Sequenced input: PBMCs. The receptor set was obtained from a woman between 50 and 59 years old in good health and CMV-seropositive.

The table lists this clone with a few counts. The genes are TRBV29-1 and TRBJ2-6; 11 bases fit TRBD1. Germline V gene lookup returns CDR1 SQVTM and CDR2 ANQGSEA. The CDR3 has 16 residues. V was clipped by 5 bases and J by 3 bases; unmatched bases: 6. The CDR3 reads CSVTGQGALGANVLTF. DNA of the CDR3: TGCAGCGTTACCGGACAGGGGGCGCTTGGGGCCAACGTCCTGACTTTC.

The chain employs TRBV11-1 and TRBJ1-4, with TRBD1 matching 7 bases. Germline V gene lookup returns CDR1 SGHAT and CDR2 FQDESV (reference sequence). With 4 bases clipped from V and 5 bases from J, the junction kept 7 bases outside the gene matches. The CDR3 runs to 15 residues. CDR3 sequence (DNA): TGTGCCAGCAGCTCAGGACAGGCCATGAATGAAAAACTGTTTTTT. The encoded protein is CASSSGQAMNEKLFF.

The rearrangement uses TRBV5-1 and TRBJ2-1, with TRBD1 identical over 12 bases. Germline assignment: CDR1 SGHRS and CDR2 YFSETQ. The CDR3 loop spans 15 amino acids. J lost 7 bases, V lost 5 bases, and 7 bases had no gene match. CDR3 sequence: CASRPGQGARNEQFF. DNA of the CDR3: TGCGCCAGCAGGCCGGGACAGGGGGCACGAAATGAGCAGTTCTTC.

This clone was observed a few times. The chain links TRBV2 to TRBJ1-2; the D gene is possibly TRBD1 (6 bases). Trimming left V 11 bases short and J 2 bases short, with 15 bases between. The CDR3 extends over 13 amino acids. Germline V lookup: CDR1 SNHLY, CDR2 FYNNEI. The chain's CDR3 is CAAKGEGNYGYTF. In DNA form, the CDR3 reads TGTGCCGCCAAGGGGGAGGGGAACTATGGCTACACCTTC.

The chain couples TRBV6-1 to TRBJ1-3, with 10 positions matching TRBD1. Germline V lookup: CDR1 MNHNS, CDR2 SASEGT. The CDR3 has 15 amino acids. V gave up 7 bases and J gave up 4 bases; unmatched junction bases: 7. CDR3 in amino acids: CASIRQGAAGNTIYF. CDR3 bases: TGTGCCAGCATTAGACAGGGGGCGGCAGGAAACACCATATATTTT.

The chain links TRBV6-1 to TRBJ1-1; D uncertain. V shed 11 bases and J shed 1 base, with 11 bases lying between them. CDR1 is MNHNS and CDR2 is SASEGT in the germline V gene. This CDR3 has 12 residues. The CDR3: CASRSSNTEAFF. In nucleotides, the CDR3 is TGTGCCTCCCGGAGTTCGAACACTGAAGCTTTCTTT.

This sequence joins TRBV7-3 and TRBJ2-2; a possible D gene is TRBD2 (5 bases). With 6 bases removed from V and 5 bases from J, the gap between germline ends came to 10 bases. The CDR3 runs to 13 residues. Per the germline V gene, CDR1 is SGHTA and CDR2 is FQGTGA. CDR3 in amino acids: CASSSAGTGELFF. The DNA of the CDR3 is TGTGCCAGCAGTAGCGCTGGGACCGGGGAGCTGTTTTTT. Full variable domain (missing parts from reference TRBV7-3 and TRBJ2-2): GAGVSQTPSNKVTEKGKYVELRCDPISGHTALYWYRQSLGQGPEFLIYFQGTGAADDSGLPNDRFFAVRPEGSVSTLKIQRTERGDSAVYLCASSSAGTGELFFGEGSRLTVL.

The chain is built from TRBV27 and TRBJ2-2; possibly TRBD1 for D (5 bases). The CDR3 sequence is 14 residues long. V dropped 6 bases and J dropped 3 bases, with 11 bases sitting between them. Germline-derived CDR1 and CDR2 are MNHEY and SMNVEV (reference sequence). CDR3: CASRSWGDTGELFF. CDR3 sequence (DNA): TGTGCCAGCAGGTCTTGGGGCGACACCGGGGAGCTGTTTTTT.

This clone has a single count. The V call is TRBV6-5, the J call TRBJ2-7; 7 nucleotides line up with TRBD1. From germline, CDR1 is MNHEY and CDR2 SVGAGI. The CDR3 loop spans 15 amino acids. V was pared by 6 bases and J by 2 bases, with 10 bases of the junction left unmatched. The CDR3 nucleotides read TGTGCCAGCAGGCCTGGGCAGGGGGTGACCTACGAGCAGTACTTC. Protein sequence: CASRPGQGVTYEQYF.

The chain couples TRBV7-9 to TRBJ2-7; 10 bases are a match to TRBD1. The V gene end was trimmed by 1 base and the J gene end by 7 bases; junction bases not matched to a gene: 7. The CDR3 length is 15 residues. Germline lookup yields CDR1 SEHNR and CDR2 FQNEAQ (reference sequence). The CDR3 DNA reads as TGTGCCAGCAGCTTAGTCGGGACAGGGGTCGGAGAGCAGTACTTC. As protein: CASSLVGTGVGEQYF.

The chain couples TRBV29-1 to TRBJ2-7, with D maybe TRBD1 (6 bases). With 6 bases removed from V and 2 bases from J, the gap between germline ends came to 14 bases. This CDR3 contains 13 residues. CDR1 SQVTM and CDR2 ANQGSEA come from the germline V gene. The CDR3 region is CSVLQGSTYEQYF. CDR3 coding DNA: TGCAGCGTCCTACAGGGATCTACCTACGAGCAGTACTTC.

This chain links TRBV4-1 with TRBJ2-2; D perhaps matches TRBD2 (6 bases). V lost 2 bases and J 5 bases, leaving 12 bases between the germline ends. CDR3 length: 15 amino acids. Germline lookup yields CDR1 MGHRA and CDR2 YSYEKL. CDR3 coding DNA: TGCGCCAGCAGCCAAACAGGAGGGGAAACCGGGGAGCTGTTTTTT. It specifies CASSQTGGETGELFF.

Comment on this clone: The sample contains more than one DNA sequence encoding this CDR3. The chain employs TRBV5-4 and TRBJ1-6; D is unclear. V lost 4 bases, J lost 9 bases, and 14 bases lay in between. The CDR3 consists of 14 residues. Per germline, CDR1 SGHNT and CDR2 YYREEE (reference sequence). CDR3 sequence reads: CASSPTGSGSPLHF. CDR3 sequence (DNA): TGTGCCAGCAGCCCTACGGGGTCGGGTTCACCCCTCCACTTT.

This chain joins TRBV6-1 and TRBJ2-5, with TRBD1 identical over 8 bases. The J call is doubtful: the DNA matches TRBJ2-7 better. Looked up from germline, CDR1 is MNHNS and CDR2 is SASEGT. The CDR3 sequence is 15 residues long. The CDR3 coding sequence is TGTGCCAGCAGACCTCCGTGGACAGGGTCCTACGAGCAGTACTTC. Translating it yields CASRPPWTGSYEQYF.

This rearrangement joins TRBV11-2 to TRBJ2-3; 11 bases align to TRBD2. The germline CDR1 and CDR2 sequences are SGHAT and FQNNGV. The CDR3 loop spans 16 amino acids. V lost 6 bases, J lost 1 base, and 6 bases stayed unmatched. CDR3 nucleotides: TGTGCCAGCAGTCCCACTAGCGGGGGCCGCACAGATACGCAGTATTTT. It encodes CASSPTSGGRTDTQYF.

V usage is TRBV9 and J usage is TRBJ2-3; 14 positions agree with TRBD2. This CDR3 region has 16 residues. The ends lost 2 bases at V and 8 bases at J; junction bases unmatched: 7. Germline V gene lookup returns CDR1 SGDLS and CDR2 YYNGEE. CDR3 loop: CASSVTTSGGAGTQYF. CDR3 DNA sequence: TGTGCCAGCAGCGTGACGACTAGCGGGGGGGCCGGTACGCAGTATTTT.

The chain joins TRBV2 to TRBJ1-2, with D perhaps matching TRBD1 (6 bases). Germline values: CDR1 SNHLY, CDR2 FYNNEI. V lost 7 bases and J lost 4, with 19 bases in between. CDR3 length: 15 residues. The DNA for the CDR3 is TGTGCCAGCACGGTCGTCGGGGGGCGGGCCTATGGCTACACCTTC. Its protein is CASTVVGGRAYGYTF.

The J gene is TRBJ1-2, the V gene TRBV6-5; no firm D call. Per germline, CDR1 MNHEY and CDR2 SVGAGI. Trimming cost V 2 bases and J 0 bases, with 4 bases left between them. The CDR3 covers 13 residues. CDR3 region: CASSYGPNYGYTF. In DNA form, the CDR3 reads TGTGCCAGCAGTTACGGCCCTAACTATGGCTACACCTTC.

The chain employs TRBV18 and TRBJ2-7, with TRBD1 matching over 10 bases. The germline V gene has CDR1 KGHSH and CDR2 LQKENI. The V segment lost 0 bases and the J segment 7 bases; nucleotides outside the gene matches: 15. The length of the CDR3 is 18 residues. DNA of the CDR3: TGTGCCAGCTCACCACCCTTGGGACAGGGGAAAAGTACGCGGGAGCAGTACTTC. Amino acids: CASSPPLGQGKSTREQYF.

The chain joins TRBV2 to TRBJ2-2, with 12 nucleotides matching TRBD2. With V trimmed by 5 bases and J by 5 bases, 6 bases remained unmatched. This CDR3 spans 16 amino acids. The germline V gene has CDR1 SNHLY and CDR2 FYNNEI. Here the CDR3 reads CASSSSGGAVTGELFF. In DNA form, the CDR3 reads TGTGCCAGCAGTTCTAGCGGGGGGGCTGTAACCGGGGAGCTGTTTTTT.

Turning to this clone: The junction differs from germline at one of its ends, possibly a read error. V gene TRBV7-8 combines with J gene TRBJ2-7; 12 bases are a match to TRBD2. Per the germline V gene, CDR1 is SGHVS and CDR2 is FQNEAQ. The CDR3 runs 17 residues. CDR3 nucleotides: TGTGCCAGCAGCATAGCCCCGACTAGCGGGGGACCCTACGAGCAGTACTTC. Translated: CASSIAPTSGGPYEQYF.